This T cell receptor (beta chain) emerged from a study of shared clonotypes between healthy human individuals. TCRdb's copy holds only in-frame clones and misses some; the assay was immunoSEQ multiplex PCR. The profile shows about 2.2 million clones, just over 90% of them singletons. A word on this clone: Its antigen is not identified.

Study findings and constraints: Sharing across several donors was seen in 5% to 5.5% of naive CD4 clonotypes.

Naive-designated CD8 cells lacked CD45RO, were positively enriched for CCR7, and omitted terminally differentiated effector memory CD45RA+ cells. The TCR sequence derives from a man aged 18 to 29 in good health. Some clones in this sample may be carry-over from other donors' samples. The specimen was naive CD8+ T cells from PBMCs.

The CDR3 DNA sequence: TGCGCCAGCAGGGGTGGGAGGGCGAGCACAGATACGCAGTATTTT. This gives the protein CASRGGRASTDTQYF. The chain links TRBV5-1 to TRBJ2-3; the match to TRBD2 covers 7 bases. This CDR3 region has 15 residues. Germline values: CDR1 SGHRS, CDR2 YFSETQ. After removal of 5 bases from V and 0 bases from J, the junction contained 6 bases not matched to a gene. Complete variable domain (other parts from reference TRBV5-1 and TRBJ2-3): KAGVTQTPRYLIKTRGQQVTLSCSPISGHRSVSWYQQTPGQGLQFLFEYFSETQRNKGNFPGRFSGRQFSNSRSEMNVSTLELGDSALYLCASRGGRASTDTQYFGPGTRLTVL.